The clone carrying this T cell receptor (beta chain) has a handful of counts. This sample is drawn from a study of T-cell memory formation after mild COVID-19. In TCRdb, the 5' RACE reads were re-called with MiXCR into one record per CDR3 protein. In the table there are tens of thousands of distinct CDR3 sequences, approximately 9.7% of which are singletons. The CDR3 has 13 residues. The trim removed 5 bases at V and 7 bases at J, leaving 6 bases unmatched. Germline assignment: CDR1 MNHEY and CDR2 SVGAGI. Sequenced input: PBMCs or a T cell subset sorted from them (not recorded which). The TCR sequence derives from an adult woman who had mild COVID-19 (a few samples of this study predate the infection). Cell type and time point are not known. The chain uses TRBV6-5 and TRBJ1-2; 8 bases map to TRBD1. CDR3 DNA sequence: TGTGCCAGCAGTCCGATGACAGGGGCTGGCTACACCTTC. This sequence encodes CASSPMTGAGYTF.